This is a list of T cell receptor beta chains from one sample in a study of T cells after yellow fever vaccination. TCRdb re-analysed the 5' RACE reads in MiXCR, keeping a single row per CDR3 protein. The repertoire includes roughly 310,000 distinct CDR3 sequences, roughly 4% of them detected once, and 20% to 25% sits in the top ten. The specimen comprised PBMCs, sampled on the day of the yellow fever booster vaccination. The receptors were gathered from a man between 18 and 29 years old who received the YFV17D yellow fever vaccine. The CDR3 runs from the conserved cysteine through the conserved F or W. The order of the fields is V gene, J gene, clone size, D gene, CDR3 DNA, CDR3 protein. The D gene is left open where the match is weak. Only part of the rows carry a size: once, few, many, or a class if the clone is expanded.

TRBV4-3	TRBJ1-5	many	TRBD1	TGCGCCAGCAGCCGAACAGGGGTTGATCAGCCCCAGCATTTT	CASSRTGVDQPQHF
TRBV24-1	TRBJ2-5	-	TRBD1	TGTGCCACCAGTGGATGGGACAGGGACCAAGAGACCCAGTACTTC	CATSGWDRDQETQYF
TRBV21-1	TRBJ1-6	many	-	TGTGCCAGCAGCAAAGACGGCCAGCTAGATAATTCACCCCTCCACTTT	CASSKDGQLDNSPLHF
TRBV7-9	TRBJ1-2	many	-	TGTGCCAGCAGCTCGACAAACTATGGCTACACCTTC	CASSSTNYGYTF
TRBV20-1	TRBJ2-5	many	-	TGCAGTGCTAGAAGGAACCAAGAGACCCAGTACTTC	CSARRNQETQYF
TRBV7-6	TRBJ1-1	-	-	TGTGCCAGCAGCCCGAGCTGGGACAAGACGAACACTGAAGCTTTCTTT	CASSPSWDKTNTEAFF
TRBV20-1	TRBJ1-5	many	-	TGCAGTGCTAGAGAGTTAGGTTCCGGCAATCAGCCCCAGCATTTT	CSARELGSGNQPQHF
TRBV6-2/TRBV6-3	TRBJ2-5	few	-	TGTGCCAGCAGAAGGGCAGGGATAGAGACCCAGTACTTC	CASRRAGIETQYF
TRBV12-3/TRBV12-4	TRBJ1-1	many	-	TGTGCCAGCAGCCCCGTTGTCACTGAAGCTTTCTTT	CASSPVVTEAFF
TRBV29-1	TRBJ2-5	many	-	TGCAGCGTTGACAGGGGAACAGAGACCCAGTACTTC	CSVDRGTETQYF
TRBV6-2/TRBV6-3	TRBJ2-3	few	-	TGTGCCAGCAGTTACCGGCGCGATACGCAGTATTTT	CASSYRRDTQYF
TRBV7-2	TRBJ1-2	few	-	TGTGCCAGCACCAGGACCCCGACAGACATGGATGGCTACACCTTC	CASTRTPTDMDGYTF
TRBV2	TRBJ2-6	many	TRBD2	TGTGCCAGCAGTAGACTAGCGGGGCTTGGGGCCAACGTCCTGACTTTC	CASSRLAGLGANVLTF
TRBV5-5	TRBJ2-3	few	-	TGTGCCAGCAGCTTGTTAGCGCCGACAGATACGCAGTATTTT	CASSLLAPTDTQYF
TRBV6-1	TRBJ2-3	many	-	TGTGCCGGGGGAGAGGGGCACAGCACAGATACGCAGTATTTT	CAGGEGHSTDTQYF
TRBV24-1	TRBJ2-3	few	-	TGTGCCACCGAAGGGTCTAGCACAGATACGCAGTATTTT	CATEGSSTDTQYF
TRBV9	TRBJ2-3	many	-	TGTGCCAGCAGCGCCACAGATACGCTGTATTTT	CASSATDTLYF
TRBV10-3	TRBJ2-6	-	-	TGTGCCATCAGTGACCCCCGAGGGACCGGGGCCAACGTCCTGACTTTC	CAISDPRGTGANVLTF
TRBV24-1	TRBJ1-6	-	-	TGTGCCACCAGTGATCCTGATGAGGGGACGAATTCACCCCTCCACTTT	CATSDPDEGTNSPLHF
TRBV20-1	TRBJ1-1	many	TRBD1	TGCAGTGCTCGTACAGGGGCAGGCGCTGAAGCTTTCTTT	CSARTGAGAEAFF
TRBV7-2	TRBJ2-3	many	TRBD2	TGTGCCAGCAGCCGACGACTAGCGGGGGGACCAGATACGCAGTATTTT	CASSRRLAGGPDTQYF
TRBV7-2	TRBJ2-3	few	TRBD2	TGTGCCAGCAGCTTCCCTCTAGCGGGGGTAGGCACAGATACGCAGTATTTT	CASSFPLAGVGTDTQYF
TRBV28	TRBJ1-1	many	TRBD1	TGTGCCAGCAGTTCGCGGACAGGGGGTTTCTTT	CASSSRTGGFF
TRBV5-4	TRBJ2-1	-	TRBD1	TGTGCCAGCAGCGGGGGGGGACAGGGAGGAAATGAGCAGTTCTTC	CASSGGGQGGNEQFF
TRBV15	TRBJ2-4	many	-	TGTGCCACCAGCGCCCGCCGGGCCTGGCAAAACATTCAGTACTTC	CATSARRAWQNIQYF
TRBV19	TRBJ1-3	few	-	TGTGCCACCCCCCTGCGAGGACGAGCGAATACTGGAAACACCATATATTTT	CATPLRGRANTGNTIYF
TRBV15	TRBJ2-5	many	-	TGTGCCACCGGGGACCTTACGGGGGAAGAGACCCAGTACTTC	CATGDLTGEETQYF
TRBV19	TRBJ2-4	-	TRBD2	TGTGCCAGTAGCTACTCGGGGGGGGGGCCGCGGAGAAACATTCAGTACTTC	CASSYSGGGPRRNIQYF
TRBV14	TRBJ1-5	many	-	TGTGCCAGCAGCCAAGGTGGACGTCAGTGGGGGTTTAGCAATCAGCCCCAGCATTTT	CASSQGGRQWGFSNQPQHF
TRBV11-2	TRBJ2-2	many	TRBD1	TGTGCCAGCAGCTCAAACAGGGGGCGGTCAGCCGGGGAGCTGTTTTTT	CASSSNRGRSAGELFF
TRBV7-9	TRBJ1-1	-	-	TGTGCCGGATACCAGCAGCCCCTGAACACTGAAGCTTTCTTT	CAGYQQPLNTEAFF
TRBV6-5	TRBJ1-3	-	TRBD1	TGTGCCAGCAGTTATTCCTTCGGACAGGGGGTTGGAAACACCATATATTTT	CASSYSFGQGVGNTIYF
TRBV7-9	TRBJ2-4	many	-	TGTGCCAGCAGCTTGGATATCAAAAACATTCAGTACTTC	CASSLDIKNIQYF
TRBV7-2	TRBJ2-3	many	TRBD2	TGTGCCAGCAGCTGGAAGCGGGGGGGCATATCAGATACGCAGTATTTT	CASSWKRGGISDTQYF
TRBV12-3/TRBV12-4	TRBJ2-5	many	-	TGTGCCAGCAGGGGGGTCTCCAGGACCCAGTACTTC	CASRGVSRTQYF
TRBV5-1	TRBJ1-3	many	-	TGCGCCAGCAGCTTGGACGCCGCGGGCGCATTCGGAAACACCATATATTTT	CASSLDAAGAFGNTIYF
TRBV7-3	TRBJ2-3	many	TRBD2	TGTGCCAGCAGCCCTGGGAGAGCGGGGGGGCCTCAAGATACGCAGTATTTT	CASSPGRAGGPQDTQYF
TRBV7-3	TRBJ2-2	-	-	TGTGCCAGCAGCTCGCCTTCCGGGGAGCTGTTTTTT	CASSSPSGELFF
TRBV29-1	TRBJ2-3	many	-	TGCAGCGTCGGAAGCACAGATACGCAGTATTTT	CSVGSTDTQYF
TRBV5-5	TRBJ1-6	few	TRBD1	TGTGCCAGCAGCTTCACAGGGGCGACAGATTCACCCCTCCACTTT	CASSFTGATDSPLHF
TRBV9	TRBJ1-1	many	-	TGTGCCAGCAGCGTAGGAGTGGCCCTGAACACTGAAGCTTTCTTT	CASSVGVALNTEAFF
TRBV29-1	TRBJ2-3	many	TRBD2	TGCAGCGTGGGCCGAGCGGGGGATGGCACAGATACGCAGTATTTT	CSVGRAGDGTDTQYF
TRBV5-1	TRBJ2-1	-	TRBD2	TGCGCCAGCAGCTTGGGCGCGAGCGGGGGGATTGCTGAGCAGTTCTTC	CASSLGASGGIAEQFF
TRBV5-1	TRBJ2-1	few	-	TGCGCCAGCAGCTTGGAGCAGTACAATGAGCAGTTCTTC	CASSLEQYNEQFF
TRBV7-2	TRBJ2-3	-	TRBD2	TGTGCCAGCAGCCGACCAAGCGGGGGCCTTAGCACAGATACGCAGTATTTT	CASSRPSGGLSTDTQYF
TRBV5-1	TRBJ1-2	many	TRBD1	TGCGCCAGCAGCTTTGGACAGGCGCATGGTGGCTACACCTTC	CASSFGQAHGGYTF
TRBV7-2	TRBJ2-3	many	-	TGTGCCAGCAGCTTAGGTTCGAGCTACGTCGATACGCAGTATTTT	CASSLGSSYVDTQYF
TRBV6-6	TRBJ1-2	-	TRBD1	TGTGCCAGCAGAACAGACAGGGTGCATGGCTACACCTTC	CASRTDRVHGYTF
TRBV7-9	TRBJ2-5	many	-	TGTGCCAGCAGCTTTACTTCGGAGACCCAGTACTTC	CASSFTSETQYF
TRBV6-5	TRBJ2-5	many	-	TGTGCCAGCAGTTACAACTCCAGCAGCGAGACCCAGTACTTC	CASSYNSSSETQYF
TRBV12-3/TRBV12-4	TRBJ1-4	-	-	TGTGCCAGCAGTTTGCTTGAAAAACTGTTTTTT	CASSLLEKLFF
TRBV6-6	TRBJ2-5	-	-	TGTGCCAGCAGATGGACACGTCTGGAGACCCAGTACTTC	CASRWTRLETQYF
TRBV5-1	TRBJ1-4	few	-	TGCGCCAGCAGCTCCGGACAGACAACTAATGAAAAACTGTTTTTT	CASSSGQTTNEKLFF
TRBV11-2	TRBJ2-5	many	-	TGTGCCAGCAGCAAATTGTTAGGGGAACAAGAGACCCAGTACTTC	CASSKLLGEQETQYF
TRBV5-1	TRBJ2-7	many	TRBD1	TGCGCCAGCAGCCCCCGTGGGTGGGGACAGTTAACCTACGAGCAGTACTTC	CASSPRGWGQLTYEQYF
TRBV6-2/TRBV6-3	TRBJ1-2	many	TRBD1	TGTGCCAGCAGTTACTCGGGACAGGATCCTTATGGCTACACCTTC	CASSYSGQDPYGYTF
TRBV20-1	TRBJ2-3	-	-	TGCAGTGCTAGAGTTCGACTATCCACAGATACGCAGTATTTT	CSARVRLSTDTQYF
TRBV27	TRBJ2-1	few	TRBD2	TGTGCCAGCAGTTTACTAGCGGGGGGTAGGGATGAGCAGTTCTTC	CASSLLAGGRDEQFF
TRBV6-5	TRBJ1-1	many	-	TGTGCCAGCAGTTACTCTACTGAAGCTTTCTTT	CASSYSTEAFF